The clone carrying this TCR beta chain was counted at least ten times. The antigen is not known. This CDR3 has 17 amino acids. Trimming removed 10 bases from V and 0 bases from J, with 20 bases in between. Germline CDR1 reads SGHRS; CDR2 reads YFSETQ. From the RT-PCR reads, TCRdb called clonotypes with MiXCR, one entry per CDR3 protein. The sample records almost 250,000 distinct CDR3 sequences, 12% being singletons. The source of the sample is a study of response to subunit inactivated influenza vaccine. General study findings and limits: The study's authors posited that every seasonal influenza vaccination enlists few new T cells.

The origin of this receptor is a man aged 50 to 59 who received an inactivated influenza vaccine. This sample comprised non-naive T cells sorted from PBMCs, obtained 14 to 15 days before vaccination. The chain has TRBV5-1 and TRBJ1-6; no firm D call. The CDR3, as DNA: TGCGCCCGTGAGGCCACCAACCACTACTCCTATAATTCACCCCTCCACTTT. This codes for CAREATNHYSYNSPLHF.